This TCR beta chain came from a study of technical replicates of blood from a handful of donors. CDR3 length: 14 amino acids. Germline V gives CDR1 MNHNY, CDR2 SVGAGI (reference sequence). V gave up 5 bases and J gave up 4 bases, with 14 bases separating them. Repertoires were generated with immunoSEQ multiplex PCR, while TCRdb's copy carries only in-frame clones and drops some. The sample contains around 97,000 clones, roughly 94% of which appear only once. The sample was T cells isolated from PBMCs. This clonotype was sampled from a human donor in good health. This sequence joins TRBV6-6 and TRBJ1-1, with a weak D call TRBD1 (6 bases). Here the CDR3 reads CASSRPGAGTEAFF. CDR3 DNA: TGTGCCAGCAGTCGGCCAGGGGCGGGCACTGAAGCTTTCTTT.